The subject of this entry is one T cell receptor beta chain. As yet, its antigen is unknown. PCR was performed using 60 Vbeta and 13 Jbeta primers. In the original workflow: Unique TCR beta chains totaled some 81 million in a later count, with roughly 10 million of them shared. Only in-frame clones appear in the TCRdb table, and some are missing; sequencing was by immunoSEQ multiplex PCR. V and J calls and clone size are given by that table; D and trimming were obtained from the DNA. The sample includes 150,000 to 200,000 clones, about 80% of them seen just once. The source of the sample is a study of cytomegalovirus exposure and HLA in healthy donors. Study observations and caveats: In vitro testing confirmed three CMV-associated chains as specific for CMV antigens.

The V and J ends lost 0 bases and 4 bases respectively, with 13 bases between them. Germline V CDR1 and CDR2: MNHNS, SASEGT. The CDR3 runs to 15 residues. V gene TRBV6-1 combines with J gene TRBJ2-7, with D perhaps matching TRBD2 (5 bases). The sequenced material came from PBMCs. The sequence was collected from a man aged 25 to 40 in good health and CMV-seropositive. The CDR3 sequence: CASSEARGFEYEQYF. The CDR3 DNA sequence: TGTGCCAGCAGTGAAGCGCGAGGGTTTGAGTACGAGCAGTACTTC.